One T cell receptor (beta chain) is described in this entry. Its antigen remains unidentified. Germline V CDR1 and CDR2: LGHNA, YNFKEQ. The CDR3 runs 14 residues. The ends lost 4 bases at V and 6 bases at J; junction bases unmatched: 8. The data are from a study of CD8 T cells in ankylosing spondylitis. Study observations and caveats: Earlier literature documents some of the motif variants in reactive arthritis synovial fluid and blood. Disease-linked clones were reportedly significantly enriched in matched ankylosing spondylitis synovial fluid.

TCRdb re-called the 5' RACE reads through MiXCR, storing one row per CDR3 protein. The sample lists a few hundred thousand distinct CDR3 sequences, about 10% occurring once. This clonotype was obtained from a male donor with ankylosing spondylitis or in good health (not recorded which). This chain uses TRBV4-2 with TRBJ1-2; 7 positions agree with TRBD1. The sample taken for sequencing was blood, either unsorted or a sorted T cell fraction (not recorded which). This CDR3 is CASSPRAGGDGYTF. CDR3 coding DNA: TGTGCCAGCAGCCCCCGGGCAGGGGGGGATGGCTACACCTTC.